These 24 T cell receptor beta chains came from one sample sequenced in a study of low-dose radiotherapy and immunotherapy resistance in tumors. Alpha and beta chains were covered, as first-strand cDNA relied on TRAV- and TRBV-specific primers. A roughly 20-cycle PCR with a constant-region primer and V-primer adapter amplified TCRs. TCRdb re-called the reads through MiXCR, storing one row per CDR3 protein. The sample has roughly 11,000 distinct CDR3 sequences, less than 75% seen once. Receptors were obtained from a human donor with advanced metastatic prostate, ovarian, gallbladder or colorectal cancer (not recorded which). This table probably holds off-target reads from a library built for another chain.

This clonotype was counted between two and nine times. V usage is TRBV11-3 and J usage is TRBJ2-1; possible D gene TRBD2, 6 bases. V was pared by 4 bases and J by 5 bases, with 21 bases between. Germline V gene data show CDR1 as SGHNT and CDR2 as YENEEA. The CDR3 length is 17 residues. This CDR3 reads CASSYHLGGARNNEQFF. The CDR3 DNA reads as TGTGCCAGCAGCTACCACCTCGGGGGAGCTAGGAACAATGAGCAGTTCTTC. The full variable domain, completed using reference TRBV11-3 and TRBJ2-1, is EAGVVQSPRYKIIEKKQPVAFWCNPISGHNTLYWYLQNLGQGPELLIRYENEEAVDDSQLPKDRFSAERLKGVDSTLKIQPAELGDSAVYLCASSYHLGGARNNEQFFGPGTRLTVL.

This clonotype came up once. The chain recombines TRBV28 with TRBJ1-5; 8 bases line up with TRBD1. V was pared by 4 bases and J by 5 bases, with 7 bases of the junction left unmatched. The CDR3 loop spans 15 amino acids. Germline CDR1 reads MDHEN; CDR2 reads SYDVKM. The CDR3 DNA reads TGTGCCAGCAGTTCCTCCGGGACAGGCTATCAGCCCCAGCATTTT. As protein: CASSSSGTGYQPQHF.

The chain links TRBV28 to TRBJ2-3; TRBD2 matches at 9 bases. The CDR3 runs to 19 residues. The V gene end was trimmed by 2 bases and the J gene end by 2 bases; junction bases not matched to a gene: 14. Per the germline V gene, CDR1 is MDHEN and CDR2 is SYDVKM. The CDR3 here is CASSLDLFERGAYTDTQYF. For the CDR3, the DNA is TGTGCCAGCAGTTTAGACCTTTTTGAGCGGGGGGCCTACACAGATACGCAGTATTTT.

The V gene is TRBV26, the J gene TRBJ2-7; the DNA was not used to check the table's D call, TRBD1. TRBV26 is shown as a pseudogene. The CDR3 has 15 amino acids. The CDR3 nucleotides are TGTGCCAGCAGTTGGACCGGGACAGGGACCTACGAGCAGTACTTC. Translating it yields CASSWTGTGTYEQYF.

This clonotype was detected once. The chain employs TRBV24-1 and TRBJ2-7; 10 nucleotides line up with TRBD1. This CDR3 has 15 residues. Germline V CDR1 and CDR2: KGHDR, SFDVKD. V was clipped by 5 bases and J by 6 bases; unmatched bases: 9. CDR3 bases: TGTGCCACCAGTGTCCTGGGACAGGGGATCTGCGAGCAGTACTTC. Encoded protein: CATSVLGQGICEQYF.

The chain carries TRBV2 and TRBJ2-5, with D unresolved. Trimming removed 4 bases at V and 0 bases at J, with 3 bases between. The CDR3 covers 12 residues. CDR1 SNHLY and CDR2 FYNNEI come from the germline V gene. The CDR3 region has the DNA TGTGCCAGCAGTGCGTACCAAGAGACCCAGTACTTC. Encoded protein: CASSAYQETQYF.

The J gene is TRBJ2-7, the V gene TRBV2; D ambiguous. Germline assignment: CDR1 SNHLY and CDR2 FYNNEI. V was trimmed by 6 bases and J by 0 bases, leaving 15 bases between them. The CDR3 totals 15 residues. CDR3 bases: TGTGCCAGCAGCCGCTGGGTCGCCGTCTCCTACGAGCAGTACTTC. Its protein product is CASSRWVAVSYEQYF.

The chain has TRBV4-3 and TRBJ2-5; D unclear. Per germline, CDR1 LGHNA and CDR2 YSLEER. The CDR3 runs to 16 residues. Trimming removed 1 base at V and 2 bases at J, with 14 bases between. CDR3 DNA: TGCGCCAGCAGCCAAGGCGGTTCTGCTTTTCAAGAGACCCAGTACTTC. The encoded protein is CASSQGGSAFQETQYF.

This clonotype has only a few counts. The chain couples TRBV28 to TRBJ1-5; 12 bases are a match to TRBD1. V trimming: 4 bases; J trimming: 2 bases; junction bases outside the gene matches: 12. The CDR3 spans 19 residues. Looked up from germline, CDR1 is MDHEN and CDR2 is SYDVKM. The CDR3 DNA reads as TGTGCCAGCAGTTCCTACCTGGGACAGGGGGCGTTGGGCAATCAGCCCCAGCATTTT. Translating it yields CASSSYLGQGALGNQPQHF.

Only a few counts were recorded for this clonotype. CDR3 protein: CASSYNRGRSPLHF. CDR3 nucleotide sequence: TGTGCCAGCAGTTACAACAGGGGACGGTCACCCCTCCACTTT. V usage is TRBV6-2 or TRBV6-3 and J usage is TRBJ1-6; 7 bases map to TRBD1. V lost 2 bases to trimming and J lost 10 bases; unmatched junction nucleotides: 5. The CDR3 runs to 14 residues. The germline V gene encodes CDR1 MNHEY and CDR2 SVGEGT.

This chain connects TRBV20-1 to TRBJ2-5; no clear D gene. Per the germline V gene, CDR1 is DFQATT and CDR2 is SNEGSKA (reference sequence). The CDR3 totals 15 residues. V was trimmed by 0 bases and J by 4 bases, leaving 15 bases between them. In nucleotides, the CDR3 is TGCAGTGCTAGAGATCGAAGTGGGGTGAGAGAGACCCAGTACTTC. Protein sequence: CSARDRSGVRETQYF.

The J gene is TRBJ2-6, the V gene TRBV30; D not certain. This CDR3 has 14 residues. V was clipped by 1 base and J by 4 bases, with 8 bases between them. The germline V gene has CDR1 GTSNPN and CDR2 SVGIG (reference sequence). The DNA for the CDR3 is TGTGCCTGGAGTGCAGGCCCGGGGGCCAACGTCCTGACTTTC. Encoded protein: CAWSAGPGANVLTF.

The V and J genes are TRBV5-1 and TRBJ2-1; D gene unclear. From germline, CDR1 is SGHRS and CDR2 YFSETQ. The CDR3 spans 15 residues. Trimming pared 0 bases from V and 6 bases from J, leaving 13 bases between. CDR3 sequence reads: CASSLGVAGANEQFF. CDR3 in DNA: TGCGCCAGCAGCTTGGGGGTTGCTGGCGCCAATGAGCAGTTCTTC.

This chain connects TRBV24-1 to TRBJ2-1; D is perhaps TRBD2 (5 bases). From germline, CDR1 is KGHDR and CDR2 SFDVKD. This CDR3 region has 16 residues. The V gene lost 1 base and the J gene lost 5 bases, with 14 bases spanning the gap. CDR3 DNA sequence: TGTGCCACCAGTGATTTAGGGCTAGCTGGCCACAATGAGCAGTTCTTC. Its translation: CATSDLGLAGHNEQFF.

The CDR3 is CASSYRVGGASGNTIYF. Written as DNA, the CDR3 is TGTGCCAGCAGTTACCGGGTGGGGGGAGCGTCTGGAAACACCATATATTTT. The chain employs TRBV6-1 and TRBJ1-3; D might be TRBD1 (5 bases). Per the germline V gene, CDR1 is MNHNS and CDR2 is SASEGT. The CDR3 is 17 residues long. V lost 5 bases and J 1 base, leaving 18 bases between the germline ends.

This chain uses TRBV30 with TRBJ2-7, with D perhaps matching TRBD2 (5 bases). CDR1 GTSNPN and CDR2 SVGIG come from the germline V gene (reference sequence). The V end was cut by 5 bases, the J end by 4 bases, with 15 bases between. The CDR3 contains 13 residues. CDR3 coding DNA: TGTGCCTGGGCACGAGGGAGCCAGTACGAGCAGTACTTC. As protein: CAWARGSQYEQYF.

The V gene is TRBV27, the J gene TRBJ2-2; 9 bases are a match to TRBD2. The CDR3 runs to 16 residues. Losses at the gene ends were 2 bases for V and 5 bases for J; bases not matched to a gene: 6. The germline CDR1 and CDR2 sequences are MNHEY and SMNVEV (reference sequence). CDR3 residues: CASSLSSGSRTGELFF. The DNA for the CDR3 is TGTGCCAGCAGTTTAAGTAGCGGGAGTAGAACCGGGGAGCTGTTTTTT.

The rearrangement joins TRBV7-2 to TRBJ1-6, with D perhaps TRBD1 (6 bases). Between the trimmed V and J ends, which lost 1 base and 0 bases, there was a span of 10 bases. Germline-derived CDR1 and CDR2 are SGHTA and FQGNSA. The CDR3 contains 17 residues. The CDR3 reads CASSLEGGVSYNSPLHF. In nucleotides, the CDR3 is TGTGCCAGCAGCTTAGAAGGGGGGGTCTCCTATAATTCACCCCTCCACTTT.

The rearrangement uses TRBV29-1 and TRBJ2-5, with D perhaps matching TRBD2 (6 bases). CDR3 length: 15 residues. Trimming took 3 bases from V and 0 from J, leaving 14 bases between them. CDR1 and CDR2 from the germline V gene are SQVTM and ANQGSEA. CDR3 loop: CSVDGTVGNQETQYF. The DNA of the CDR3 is TGCAGCGTTGATGGGACTGTGGGGAACCAAGAGACCCAGTACTTC. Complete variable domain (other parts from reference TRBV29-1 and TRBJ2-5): SAVISQKPSRDICQRGTSLTIQCQVDSQVTMMFWYRQQPGQSLTLIATANQGSEATYESGFVIDKFPISRPNLTFSTLTVSNMSPEDSSIYLCSVDGTVGNQETQYFGPGTRLLVL.

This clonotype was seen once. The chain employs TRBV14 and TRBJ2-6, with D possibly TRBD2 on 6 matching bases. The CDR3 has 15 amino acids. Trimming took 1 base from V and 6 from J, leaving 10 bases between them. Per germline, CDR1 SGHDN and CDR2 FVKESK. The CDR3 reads CASSQGGGMANVLTF. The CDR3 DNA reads TGTGCCAGCAGCCAAGGTGGAGGGATGGCCAACGTCCTGACTTTC.

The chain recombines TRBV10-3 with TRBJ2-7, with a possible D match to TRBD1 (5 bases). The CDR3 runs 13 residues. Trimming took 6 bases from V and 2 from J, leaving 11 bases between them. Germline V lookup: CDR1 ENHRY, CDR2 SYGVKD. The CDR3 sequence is CAISQGPAYEQYF. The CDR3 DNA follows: TGTGCCATCAGCCAGGGCCCAGCCTACGAGCAGTACTTC.

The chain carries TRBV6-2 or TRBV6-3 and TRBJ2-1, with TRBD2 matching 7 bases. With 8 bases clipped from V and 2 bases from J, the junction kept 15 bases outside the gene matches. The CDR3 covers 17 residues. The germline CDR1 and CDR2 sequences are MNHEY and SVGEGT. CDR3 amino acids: CASYGGASGRTYNEQFF. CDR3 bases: TGTGCCAGCTATGGTGGGGCTAGCGGCAGGACCTACAATGAGCAGTTCTTC.

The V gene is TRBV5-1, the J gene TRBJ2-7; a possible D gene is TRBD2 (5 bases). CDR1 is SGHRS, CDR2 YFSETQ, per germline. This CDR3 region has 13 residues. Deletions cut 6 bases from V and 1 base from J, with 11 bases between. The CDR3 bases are TGCGCCAGCAACACACTAGATTCCTACGAGCAGTACTTC. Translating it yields CASNTLDSYEQYF. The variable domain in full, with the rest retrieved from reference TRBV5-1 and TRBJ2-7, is KAGVTQTPRYLIKTRGQQVTLSCSPISGHRSVSWYQQTPGQGLQFLFEYFSETQRNKGNFPGRFSGRQFSNSRSEMNVSTLELGDSALYLCASNTLDSYEQYFGPGTRLTVT.

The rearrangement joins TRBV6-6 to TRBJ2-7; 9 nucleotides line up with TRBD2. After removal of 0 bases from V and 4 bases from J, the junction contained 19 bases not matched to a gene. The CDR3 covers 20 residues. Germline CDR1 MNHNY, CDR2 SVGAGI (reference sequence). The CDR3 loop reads CASSYSKSGISGSLMYEQYF. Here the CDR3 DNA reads TGTGCCAGCAGTTACTCGAAATCAGGGATTAGCGGGAGTTTAATGTACGAGCAGTACTTC.